A single T cell receptor beta chain is shown here with its context. Its specificity is unknown. This sample was taken from a study of CXCR3-negative and CXCR3-positive naive CD8 T cells. Points from the study as a whole: Relative to CXCR3-negative naive cells, CXCR3-positive naive cells had more hydrophobic TRB CDR3s. Memory CD8+ cells had much lower diversity, and both naive subsets had comparably high diversity.

The TRB libraries of cDNA were built by UMI-labeled 5' RACE. No DNA is given; TCRdb re-called the 5' RACE reads and lists each CDR3 protein once. In all, the sample yields roughly 100,000 distinct CDR3 sequences. CDR1 is MDHEN, CDR2 SYDVKM, per germline. There are 13 residues in the CDR3. The V and J genes are TRBV28 and TRBJ2-7; the D gene TCRdb calls, TRBD1, cannot be checked with no DNA. The TCR comes from a human donor in good health. Some clones in this sample may be carry-over from other donors' samples. Sequencing was carried out using naive CXCR3+ CD8+ T cells from blood. Subset noted: CD45RO-CCR7+CD27+CD95- naive CD8+ T cells expressing CXCR3 (TNR3+). The CDR3 region is CASSLPGGHEQYF.